The clone carrying this TCR beta chain was counted between two and nine times. What it binds is unknown. V lost 8 bases and J 0 bases, leaving 8 bases between the germline ends. Looked up from germline, CDR1 is SNHLY and CDR2 is FYNNEI. The CDR3 runs to 14 residues. Each CDR3 protein gets one entry after TCRdb re-called the reads with MiXCR. Altogether hundreds of thousands of distinct CDR3 sequences are present, roughly 30% being singletons, with the ten largest covering 11% to 15%. These data are taken from a study of T cell repertoires in cytomegalovirus infection. Study conclusions and caveats: Totalled public TCR beta family frequency picked out people who carried CMV plus the relevant HLA.

Specimen: cultured CD8+ T cells from PBMCs, collected from culture after CMV antigen stimulation. The sequence derives from a human donor in good health (CMV status not recorded). Some clones in this sample may be carry-over from other donors' samples. The chain links TRBV2 to TRBJ1-6, with D uncertain. CDR3 nucleotide sequence: TGTGCCAGCCTACTCCGCTCCTATAATTCACCCCTCCACTTT. Translated: CASLLRSYNSPLHF.